These T cell receptor beta chains were read from a single sample in a study of CD8 T cells in Susac syndrome. In TCRdb, the immunoSEQ multiplex PCR reads were re-called with MiXCR into one record per CDR3 protein. The data contain 200,000 to 300,000 distinct CDR3 sequences, 85% to 95% of them singletons. Input material: CD4+ T cells from PBMCs. These receptors came from a human donor with multiple sclerosis. The CDR3 runs from the conserved cysteine through the conserved F or W. The order of the fields is J gene, V gene, clone size, D gene, CDR3 DNA, CDR3 protein. A D gene is named only where the DNA matches it firmly. Expanded clones are given a class, and other clones once, few, many or no size at all.

j_call: TRBJ2-1; v_call: TRBV20-1; clone_size: .; d_call: TRBD1; cdr3_nt: TGCAGTGCTCACAGGGGGGTTGGGAACAATGAGCAGTTCTTC; cdr3_aa: CSAHRGVGNNEQFF
j_call: TRBJ2-6; v_call: TRBV5-1; clone_size: .; d_call: .; cdr3_nt: TGCGCCAGCAGCAGTCAAAGCTCTGGGGCCAACGTCCTGACTTTC; cdr3_aa: CASSSQSSGANVLTF
j_call: TRBJ2-2; v_call: TRBV29-1; clone_size: .; d_call: .; cdr3_nt: TGCAGCGTTGCCCAGTGGGGTACCGGGGAGCTGTTTTTT; cdr3_aa: CSVAQWGTGELFF
j_call: TRBJ2-1; v_call: TRBV6-2/TRBV6-3; clone_size: .; d_call: TRBD2; cdr3_nt: TGTGCCAGCAGTTACGGACTAGCGGTTGAGCAGTTCTTC; cdr3_aa: CASSYGLAVEQFF
j_call: TRBJ2-6; v_call: TRBV18; clone_size: .; d_call: .; cdr3_nt: TGTGCCAGCTCACCGAGTTTAGGACTCGCTGGGGCCAACGTCCTGACTTTC; cdr3_aa: CASSPSLGLAGANVLTF
j_call: TRBJ1-1; v_call: TRBV7-9; clone_size: .; d_call: .; cdr3_nt: TGTGCCAGCAGCTCACAGGGTGGGTACACTGAAGCTTTCTTT; cdr3_aa: CASSSQGGYTEAFF
j_call: TRBJ2-1; v_call: TRBV3-1; clone_size: .; d_call: .; cdr3_nt: TGTGCCAGCAGCCCCCAGCCAGTGAGTGAGCAGTTCTTC; cdr3_aa: CASSPQPVSEQFF
j_call: TRBJ2-4; v_call: TRBV15; clone_size: .; d_call: TRBD1; cdr3_nt: TGTGCCACCAGCACCGGACAGGGCAAAGTAAACATTCAGTACTTC; cdr3_aa: CATSTGQGKVNIQYF
j_call: TRBJ2-3; v_call: TRBV2; clone_size: .; d_call: .; cdr3_nt: TGTGCCAGCATTCCGGGGCTAGCCACAGATACGCAGTATTTT; cdr3_aa: CASIPGLATDTQYF
j_call: TRBJ2-3; v_call: TRBV4-1; clone_size: .; d_call: TRBD1; cdr3_nt: TGCGCCAGCAGCCTAACCGGGACAGGAGATACGCAGTATTTT; cdr3_aa: CASSLTGTGDTQYF
j_call: TRBJ2-4; v_call: TRBV7-9; clone_size: once; d_call: .; cdr3_nt: TGTGCCAGCAGCCGCGTAGGGGAGGACATTCAGTACTTC; cdr3_aa: CASSRVGEDIQYF
j_call: TRBJ2-1; v_call: TRBV15; clone_size: .; d_call: .; cdr3_nt: TGTGCCACCAGCAGAGATATGACTGTCTTAGAGCAGTTCTTC; cdr3_aa: CATSRDMTVLEQFF
j_call: TRBJ1-6; v_call: TRBV20-1; clone_size: .; d_call: TRBD1; cdr3_nt: TGCAGTGCCTTCGGGGACAGGGAGAATTCACCCCTCCACTTT; cdr3_aa: CSAFGDRENSPLHF
j_call: TRBJ2-7; v_call: TRBV19; clone_size: .; d_call: TRBD1; cdr3_nt: TGTGCCAGTAGTACTACCGGGACAGGAGGCGGGCAGTACTTC; cdr3_aa: CASSTTGTGGGQYF
j_call: TRBJ2-1; v_call: TRBV24-1; clone_size: .; d_call: .; cdr3_nt: TGTGCCACCAGCGGACTCCAAGAGCAGTTCTTC; cdr3_aa: CATSGLQEQFF